The next 20 T cell receptor beta chains were all read from a single sample in a study of breast tumors, draining lymph nodes, adjacent tissues. Axillary draining lymph nodes of breast cancer patients supplied the node samples. A single record per CDR3 protein comes from TCRdb applying MiXCR to the multiplex PCR reads. The sample carries 200,000 or so distinct CDR3 sequences, around 33% recorded once. Sequencing was carried out using axillary lymph node tissue. The receptors stem from a female donor with breast cancer. Some clones in this sample may be carry-over from other donors' samples.

This clonotype has only one observation. The rearrangement links TRBV6-1 to TRBJ2-2, with 9 bases that match TRBD1. V lost 4 bases and J lost 6; bases outside the gene matches: 6. CDR1 and CDR2 (germline): MNHNS, SASEGT. This CDR3 has 15 residues. CDR3 protein: CASSAGTGSAGELFF. The CDR3 DNA reads TGTGCCAGCAGTGCCGGGACAGGGTCGGCCGGGGAGCTGTTTTTT.

There are many counts of this clonotype. CDR3 nucleotide sequence: TGTGCCAGTAGATGGACAGCTAGCACAGATACGCAGTATTTT. It specifies CASRWTASTDTQYF. The chain joins TRBV19 to TRBJ2-3; maybe TRBD1 (6 bases). V lost 6 bases and J 0 bases, leaving 10 bases between the germline ends. This CDR3 is 14 amino acids long. The germline gives CDR1 LNHDA, CDR2 SQIVND (reference sequence).

With regard to this clonotype: This may arise from a read error, as a much more abundant clone is one base away. The chain links TRBV12-3 or TRBV12-4 to TRBJ2-3; 9 nucleotides line up with TRBD1. V shed 7 bases and J 5 bases; nucleotides not matched to a gene: 10. This CDR3 is built from 15 residues. The CDR3 region has the DNA TGTGCCAGCAATATGGGACAGGGAGATGGAGATACGCAGTATTTT. This encodes CASNMGQGDGDTQYF.

Of note for this clonotype: Given a much more abundant clone one base away, this may be a read error. CDR3 amino acids: CASSFVHYQPQHF. In DNA form, the CDR3 reads TGTGCCAGCAGTTTCGTCCATTATCAGCCCCAGCATTTT. The V gene is TRBV12-3 or TRBV12-4, the J gene TRBJ1-5; no definite D call. The length of the CDR3 is 13 residues. Trimming took 3 bases from V and 5 from J, leaving 8 bases between them.

The chain is built from TRBV18 and TRBJ1-1, with a possible D match to TRBD1 (6 bases). Trimming stripped 8 bases from V and 3 bases from J, with 16 bases between. CDR1 KGHSH and CDR2 LQKENI come from the germline V gene. This CDR3 is 14 amino acids long. CDR3 nucleotides: TGTGCCAGCGCACAGGGAGGGAAGGACACTGAAGCTTTCTTT. It is translated as CASAQGGKDTEAFF.

This clonotype was picked up many times. J is TRBJ2-3 and V is TRBV16, with D tentatively TRBD1 (6 bases). V gave up 2 bases and J gave up 0 bases, with 18 bases separating them. Germline CDR1 and CDR2: KGHSY and FQNENV. The CDR3 covers 18 residues. This CDR3 is CASSQHTSTGSSTDTQYF. The DNA of the CDR3 is TGTGCCAGCAGCCAACATACCTCGACAGGTTCAAGCACAGATACGCAGTATTTT.

This clonotype was seen just once. This clone may be a read error of a much larger clone one base away. The gene calls are TRBV5-4 and TRBJ2-2, with a weak D call TRBD1 (6 bases). This CDR3 is built from 15 residues. The germline gives CDR1 SGHNT, CDR2 YYREEE (reference sequence). In nucleotides, the CDR3 is TGTGCCAGCAACTTGGCAGGGGCGAACACCGGGGAGCTGTTTTTT. This translates into CASNLAGANTGELFF.

This clonotype was seen repeatedly, ten times or more. This CDR3 is CASSYGRAGNTIYF. The CDR3 coding sequence is TGTGCCAGCAGTTACGGCAGGGCTGGAAACACCATATATTTT. V gene TRBV6-5 combines with J gene TRBJ1-3; D may be TRBD1 (5 bases). The germline V gene has CDR1 MNHEY and CDR2 SVGAGI. The CDR3 contains 14 residues. Trimming shortened V by 2 bases and J by 2 bases, and 7 bases separated the two germline ends.

This clonotype showed up many times. The CDR3: CASSQRTADSGYTF. In nucleotides, the CDR3 is TGCGCCAGCAGCCAGAGAACCGCCGACTCGGGCTACACCTTC. V is TRBV5-1 and J is TRBJ1-2, with D unclear. This CDR3 contains 14 residues. Germline lookup yields CDR1 SGHRS and CDR2 YFSETQ. V gave up 4 bases and J gave up 8 bases, with 18 bases separating them.

Regarding this clonotype: A much larger clone differs by one base, so this may be a read error. This likely comes from a read error, as the CDR3 has no conserved phenylalanine or tryptophan at its end. For the CDR3, the DNA is TGTGCCAGCAGTGATGGACTAGCGGCGAACACCGGGGAGCTGTTTTGT. Its translation is CASSDGLAANTGELFC. The rearrangement links TRBV6-1 to TRBJ2-2, with 10 bases identical to TRBD2. Germline V gene sequence: CDR1 MNHNS, CDR2 SASEGT. Losses at the gene ends were 3 bases for V and 0 bases for J; bases not matched to a gene: 1. This CDR3 has 16 amino acids.

This clonotype was counted at least ten times. The chain employs TRBV2 and TRBJ1-2; D is possibly TRBD1 (6 bases). V gave up 3 bases and J gave up 14 bases, with 13 bases separating them. From germline, CDR1 is SNHLY and CDR2 FYNNEI. This CDR3 has 11 residues. CDR3 DNA sequence: TGTGCCAGCAGTGATATCGGGGGGCAGACCTTC. Translating it yields CASSDIGGQTF.

This clonotype was detected many times. The chain has TRBV2 and TRBJ1-5, with D perhaps TRBD1 (6 bases). V lost 7 bases, J lost 3 bases, and 13 bases lay in between. The CDR3 consists of 14 residues. CDR1 and CDR2 (germline): SNHLY, FYNNEI. The DNA for the CDR3 is TGTGCCAGCAATTTCAGGGGTTCCAATCAGCCCCAGCATTTT. This encodes CASNFRGSNQPQHF.

In its sample, this clonotype was seen many times. V usage is TRBV20-1 and J usage is TRBJ2-1; TRBD2 matches at 14 bases. This CDR3 is 20 amino acids long. Germline CDR1 reads DFQATT; CDR2 reads SNEGSKA (reference sequence). J was trimmed by 1 base and V by 1 base; bases with no gene match: 12. CDR3 DNA: TGCAGTGCTAGAGTAGCCTCCGGGACTAGCGGGAGAGAGTCCTACAATGAGCAGTTCTTC. Its translation: CSARVASGTSGRESYNEQFF.

The rearrangement links TRBV15 to TRBJ2-1; no firm D call. Germline loops: CDR1 LNHNV, CDR2 YYDKDF (reference sequence). V lost 0 bases and J lost 0, with 6 bases in between. This CDR3 comprises 15 residues. CDR3 amino acids: CATSRDASSYNEQFF. CDR3 DNA: TGTGCCACCAGCAGAGATGCGAGCTCCTACAATGAGCAGTTCTTC.

J is TRBJ2-7 and V is TRBV29-1, with 7 bases fitting TRBD1. Germline assignment: CDR1 SQVTM and CDR2 ANQGSEA. V was pared by 6 bases and J by 7 bases, with 6 bases of the junction left unmatched. The CDR3 is 11 residues long. The CDR3, as DNA: TGCAGCGTGGGACAGTCGCGGGAGCAGTACTTC. It translates to CSVGQSREQYF.

This clonotype has at least ten counts. The chain couples TRBV6-5 to TRBJ2-3; the D is unclear. The germline V gene encodes CDR1 MNHEY and CDR2 SVGAGI. The CDR3 spans 15 residues. V shed 0 bases and J shed 3 bases, with 10 bases lying between them. CDR3 nucleotide sequence: TGTGCCAGCAGTTACTCGAACGTCGAGACAGATACGCAGTATTTT. This codes for CASSYSNVETDTQYF.

This clonotype was found many times. The chain recombines TRBV4-2 with TRBJ1-2; D uncertain. The germline CDR1 and CDR2 sequences are LGHNA and YNFKEQ. The CDR3 has 14 amino acids. V dropped 5 bases and J dropped 4 bases, with 14 bases sitting between them. CDR3 coding DNA: TGTGCCAGCAGCAGTCCCAGACACGTCTATGGCTACACCTTC. This encodes CASSSPRHVYGYTF.

The table lists this clonotype with many counts. The chain couples TRBV12-3 or TRBV12-4 to TRBJ1-6; TRBD1 matches at 8 bases. The CDR3 is 14 residues long. With V trimmed by 5 bases and J by 10 bases, 7 bases remained unmatched. CDR3 loop: CASSPDRVNSPLHF. As DNA, the CDR3 is TGTGCCAGCAGTCCGGACAGGGTAAACTCACCCCTCCACTTT.

The genes are TRBV10-3 and TRBJ2-5, with 8 positions matching TRBD1. Germline V gene lookup returns CDR1 ENHRY and CDR2 SYGVKD. This CDR3 is 15 amino acids long. V lost 10 bases to trimming and J lost 4 bases; unmatched junction nucleotides: 14. The CDR3 bases are TGTGCCACCCAAACAGGGGGAAACGGCCGAGAGACCCAGTACTTC. It is translated as CATQTGGNGRETQYF.

This clonotype was seen many times. The genes are TRBV6-1 and TRBJ1-5; 9 nucleotides align to TRBD1. Per the germline V gene, CDR1 is MNHNS and CDR2 is SASEGT. V was clipped by 3 bases and J by 11 bases; unmatched bases: 5. This CDR3 contains 13 residues. Written as DNA, the CDR3 is TGTGCCAGCAGTGAGGACAGGGGCGCAGCCCAGCATTTT. This translates into CASSEDRGAAQHF.